The present TCR beta chain was sequenced within a study of response to subunit inactivated influenza vaccine. Trimming took 9 bases from V and 9 from J; bases not matched to a gene: 13. CDR3 length equals 14 residues. Germline V gene data show CDR1 as ENHRY and CDR2 as SYGVKD. With respect to this clonotype: Its specificity is unknown.

MiXCR was run by TCRdb on the RT-PCR reads, yielding one entry per CDR3 protein. The profile covers about 800,000 distinct CDR3 sequences, with about 20% appearing a single time and roughly a tenth taken by the ten largest. The study, taken as a whole, reports: Each seasonal influenza vaccination recruits few new T cells, the authors suggested.

The TCR was taken from a man aged 50-59 years who received an inactivated influenza vaccine. The rearrangement links TRBV10-3 to TRBJ2-1, with 8 bases identical to TRBD2. Specimen: PBMCs from blood, collected more than 4 days after vaccination. This chain's CDR3 is CAMGEGLEGGEQFF. CDR3 nucleotides: TGTGCCATGGGTGAGGGACTAGAAGGCGGTGAGCAGTTCTTC.